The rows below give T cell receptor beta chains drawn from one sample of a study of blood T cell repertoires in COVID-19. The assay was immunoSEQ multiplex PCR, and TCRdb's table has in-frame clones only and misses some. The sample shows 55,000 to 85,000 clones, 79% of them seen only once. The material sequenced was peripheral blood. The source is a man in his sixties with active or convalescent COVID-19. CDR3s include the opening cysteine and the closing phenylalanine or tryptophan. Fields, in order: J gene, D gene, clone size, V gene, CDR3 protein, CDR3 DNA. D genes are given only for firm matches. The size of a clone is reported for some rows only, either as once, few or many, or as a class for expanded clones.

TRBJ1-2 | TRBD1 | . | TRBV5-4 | CASSWEGQGSYGYTF | TGTGCCAGCAGCTGGGAGGGACAGGGCAGCTATGGCTACACCTTC
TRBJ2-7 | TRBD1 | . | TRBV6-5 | CASSPRTGWYEQYF | TGTGCCAGCAGTCCGAGGACAGGGTGGTACGAGCAGTACTTC
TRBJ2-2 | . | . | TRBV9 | CASSVSDTGELFF | TGTGCCAGCAGCGTGTCCGACACCGGGGAGCTGTTTTTT
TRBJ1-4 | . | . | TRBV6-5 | CATELLTTTNEKLFF | TGTGCCACCGAGTTATTGACAACAACTAATGAAAAACTGTTTTTT
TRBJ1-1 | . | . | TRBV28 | CASTAGLAFF | TGTGCCAGCACTGCAGGGCTCGCTTTCTTT
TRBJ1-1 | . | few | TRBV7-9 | CASSSGPTEAFF | TGTGCCAGCAGCTCCGGTCCGACTGAAGCTTTCTTT
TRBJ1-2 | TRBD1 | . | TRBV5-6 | CASSAGGDNGYTF | TGTGCCAGCAGCGCAGGGGGCGATAATGGCTACACCTTC
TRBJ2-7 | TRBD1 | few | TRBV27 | CASSPGQGLDEQYF | TGTGCCAGCAGTCCGGGACAGGGTCTCGACGAGCAGTACTTC
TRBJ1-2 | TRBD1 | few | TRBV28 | CASSSAGTAYGYTF | TGTGCCAGCAGCTCCGCCGGGACAGCCTATGGCTACACCTTC
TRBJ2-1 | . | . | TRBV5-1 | CASSLAGYESGEQFF | TGCGCCAGCAGCTTGGCCGGATACGAGTCAGGGGAGCAGTTCTTC
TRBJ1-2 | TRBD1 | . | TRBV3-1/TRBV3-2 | CASSRPGQDGYTF | TGTGCCAGCAGCCGACCGGGACAGGATGGCTACACCTTC
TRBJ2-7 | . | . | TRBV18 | CASSPSGAEQYF | TGTGCCAGCTCACCCTCAGGGGCCGAGCAGTACTTC
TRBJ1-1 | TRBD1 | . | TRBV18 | CASSPIRQGVGYSMNTEAFF | TGTGCCAGCTCACCGATTCGACAGGGGGTGGGTTATAGCATGAACACTGAAGCTTTCTTT
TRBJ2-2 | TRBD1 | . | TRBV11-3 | CASSLGQGSGELFF | TGTGCCAGCAGCTTAGGACAGGGGAGCGGGGAGCTGTTTTTT
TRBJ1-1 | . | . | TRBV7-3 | CASSRDRSTEAFF | TGTGCCAGCAGCAGAGACAGGTCCACTGAAGCTTTCTTT
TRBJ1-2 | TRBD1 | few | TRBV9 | CASSEQGGYGYTF | TGTGCCAGCAGCGAACAGGGGGGGTATGGCTACACCTTC
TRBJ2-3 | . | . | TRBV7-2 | CASSGVEGRGADTQYF | TGTGCCAGCAGCGGCGTGGAAGGTCGGGGTGCAGATACGCAGTATTTT
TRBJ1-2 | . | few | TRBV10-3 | CAISESEHSTPYGYTF | TGTGCCATCAGTGAGTCAGAACATTCAACCCCTTATGGCTACACCTTC
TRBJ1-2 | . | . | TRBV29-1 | CSVVQGHNYGYTF | TGCAGCGTTGTCCAGGGACATAACTATGGCTACACCTTC
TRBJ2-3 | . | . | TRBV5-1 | CASSLSSTDTQYF | TGCGCCAGCAGCTTAAGCAGCACAGATACGCAGTATTTT
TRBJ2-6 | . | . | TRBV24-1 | CATSDSEAGANVLTF | TGTGCCACCAGTGATTCAGAGGCGGGGGCCAACGTCCTGACTTTC
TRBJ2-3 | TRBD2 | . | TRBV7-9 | CAGRTSGGTDTQYF | TGTGCCGGCCGGACTAGCGGGGGCACAGATACGCAGTATTTT
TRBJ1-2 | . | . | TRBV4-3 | CASSPGKRLYGYTF | TGCGCCAGCAGCCCCGGAAAGCGGCTCTATGGCTACACCTTC
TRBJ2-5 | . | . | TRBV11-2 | CASSLWGRETQYF | TGTGCCAGCAGCTTATGGGGGAGGGAGACCCAGTACTTC
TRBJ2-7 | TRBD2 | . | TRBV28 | CASSLTVLAGKVVDEQYF | TGTGCCAGCAGTTTAACGGTTCTAGCGGGGAAAGTTGTGGACGAGCAGTACTTC
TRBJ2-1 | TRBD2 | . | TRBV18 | CASSPLTSGAGDEQFF | TGTGCCAGCTCACCTCTTACTAGCGGGGCAGGCGATGAGCAGTTCTTC
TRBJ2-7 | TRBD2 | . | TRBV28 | CASKSGGSYEQYF | TGTGCCAGCAAAAGCGGGGGGTCCTACGAGCAGTACTTC
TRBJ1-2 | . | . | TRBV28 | CASGPGGSPMDGYTF | TGTGCCAGCGGACCGGGAGGGTCCCCAATGGACGGCTACACCTTC
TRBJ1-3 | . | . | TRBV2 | CASSPLGSGGNTIYF | TGTGCCAGCAGTCCGTTGGGTAGCGGTGGAAACACCATATATTTT
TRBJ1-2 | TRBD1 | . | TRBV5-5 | CASSPTPGGNYGYTF | TGTGCCAGCAGTCCAACCCCAGGGGGCAACTATGGCTACACCTTC
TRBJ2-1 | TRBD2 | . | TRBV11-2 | CASSGALREGNEQFF | TGTGCCAGCAGCGGAGCTTTAAGGGAGGGGAATGAGCAGTTCTTC
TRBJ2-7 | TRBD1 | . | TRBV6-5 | CASTRQGVTYEQYF | TGTGCCAGCACCCGTCAGGGGGTCACCTACGAGCAGTACTTC
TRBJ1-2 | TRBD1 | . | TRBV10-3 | CATPSDRGEANYGYTF | TGTGCCACTCCGAGCGACAGGGGGGAAGCTAACTATGGCTACACCTTC
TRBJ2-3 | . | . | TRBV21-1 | CASSETRDGGPLSTDTQYF | TGTGCCAGCAGCGAAACTAGAGACGGAGGACCCTTAAGCACAGATACGCAGTATTTT
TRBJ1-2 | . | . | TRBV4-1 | CASSQEVGEAASYGYTF | TGCGCCAGCAGCCAAGAGGTTGGGGAGGCGGCCAGCTATGGCTACACCTTC
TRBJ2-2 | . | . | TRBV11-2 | CASSLDRVTGELFF | TGTGCCAGCAGCTTAGACAGGGTCACCGGGGAGCTGTTTTTT
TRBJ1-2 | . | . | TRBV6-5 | CASSTGGVYGYTF | TGTGCCAGCAGTACCGGGGGGGTGTATGGCTACACCTTC
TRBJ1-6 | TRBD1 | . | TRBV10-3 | CAISEHRDRTAGSYNSPLHF | TGTGCCATCAGTGAACACCGGGACAGAACTGCAGGCTCCTATAATTCACCCCTCCACTTT
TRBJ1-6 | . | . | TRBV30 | CAWRSSDSSNSPLHF | TGTGCCTGGCGCTCTTCCGACAGCTCAAATTCACCCCTCCACTTT
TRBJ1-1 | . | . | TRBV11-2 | CASSLSLTEAFF | TGTGCCAGCAGCTTATCCCTCACTGAAGCTTTCTTT
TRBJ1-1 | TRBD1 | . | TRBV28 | CASLETGFTEAFF | TGTGCCAGCTTAGAGACAGGGTTCACTGAAGCTTTCTTT
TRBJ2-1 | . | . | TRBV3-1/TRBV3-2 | CASSQRGFEQFF | TGTGCCAGCAGCCAGCGTGGTTTTGAGCAGTTCTTC
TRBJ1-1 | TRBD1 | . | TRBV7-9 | CASIRGIYTEAFF | TGTGCCAGCATCAGGGGGATCTACACTGAAGCTTTCTTT
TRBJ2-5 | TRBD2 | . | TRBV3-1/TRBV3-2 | CASSLRGTSGDQQETQYF | TGTGCCAGCAGCCTTAGGGGGACTAGCGGGGACCAACAAGAGACCCAGTACTTC
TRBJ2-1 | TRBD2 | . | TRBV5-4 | CASSPTSGGYNEQFF | TGTGCCAGCAGCCCGACTAGCGGGGGGTATAATGAGCAGTTCTTC
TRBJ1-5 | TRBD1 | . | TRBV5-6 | CASSSSLRDRGLQPQHF | TGTGCCAGCAGTTCATCCCTTCGGGACAGGGGGCTTCAGCCCCAGCATTTT
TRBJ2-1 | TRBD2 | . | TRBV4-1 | CASSQATSGGSYNEQFF | TGCGCCAGCAGCCAAGCTACTAGCGGGGGGTCCTACAATGAGCAGTTCTTC
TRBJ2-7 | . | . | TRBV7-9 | CASSPLGANNIYEQYF | TGTGCCAGCAGCCCTCTTGGAGCGAATAATATTTACGAGCAGTACTTC
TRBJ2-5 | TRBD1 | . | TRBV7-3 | CASSLRAGGASFGTQYF | TGTGCCAGCAGCTTAAGGGCAGGGGGCGCAAGTTTTGGGACCCAGTACTTC
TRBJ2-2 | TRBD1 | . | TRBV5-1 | CASSLESTGGFGELFF | TGCGCCAGCAGCTTGGAATCGACAGGGGGTTTCGGGGAGCTGTTTTTT
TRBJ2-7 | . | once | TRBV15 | CATSRDPQNSYEQYF | TGTGCCACCAGCAGAGATCCCCAGAACTCCTACGAGCAGTACTTC
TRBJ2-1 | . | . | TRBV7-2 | CASSPNRVGEQFF | TGTGCCAGCAGCCCGAACAGGGTCGGCGAGCAGTTCTTC
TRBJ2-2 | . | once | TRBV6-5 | CASTLPTGELFF | TGTGCCAGCACCCTCCCGACCGGGGAGCTGTTTTTT
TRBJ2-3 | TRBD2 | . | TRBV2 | CASSEAGGPADTQYF | TGTGCCAGCAGTGAGGCGGGGGGGCCGGCAGATACGCAGTATTTT
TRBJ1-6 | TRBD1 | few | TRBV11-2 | CASSLDHDRGKSPLHF | TGTGCCAGCAGCTTAGATCACGACAGGGGAAAGTCACCCCTCCACTTT
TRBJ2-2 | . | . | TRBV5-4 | CASSLGDTGTGELFF | TGTGCCAGCAGCTTGGGGGACACCGGCACCGGGGAGCTGTTTTTT
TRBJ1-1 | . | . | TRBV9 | CASSVGQGTVNTEAFF | TGTGCCAGCAGCGTAGGCCAGGGGACCGTGAACACTGAAGCTTTCTTT
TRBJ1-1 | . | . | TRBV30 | CAWSVVPGGDPVGNTEAFF | TGTGCCTGGAGTGTAGTCCCGGGGGGCGACCCCGTGGGAAACACTGAAGCTTTCTTT
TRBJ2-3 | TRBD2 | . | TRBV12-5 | CASALAGWSDTQYF | TGTGCTAGTGCCCTAGCGGGTTGGTCAGATACGCAGTATTTT